This T cell receptor (beta chain) derives from a study of T cells after yellow fever vaccination. General study findings and limits: Reappearance after the booster was seen for most primary-vaccination clones, at 95% to 97% CD4 and about 90% CD8. It was a weaker secondary response, yet one that peaked faster, at day 5 versus 15. A minor fraction of clonotypes spanned both CD4 and CD8 compartments.

Germline values: CDR1 DFQATT, CDR2 SNEGSKA (reference sequence). There are 15 residues in the CDR3. After removal of 0 bases from V and 4 bases from J, the junction contained 6 bases not matched to a gene. Worth noting for this clonotype: What it binds is not known.

A process of 5'RACE template switching, which added a universal primer site and UMIs, was used to make TCR cDNA. Using its own MiXCR run on the 5' RACE reads, TCRdb lists one record per CDR3 protein. The data show just under 600,000 distinct CDR3 sequences, 13% seen once. This chain connects TRBV20-1 to TRBJ2-3, with 8 bases identical to TRBD1. Sample: PBMCs, taken on the day of the yellow fever booster vaccination. This receptor was obtained from a man aged 25 to 40 who received the YFV17D yellow fever vaccine. The CDR3 loop is CSARDSQGASDTQYF. CDR3 nucleotides: TGCAGTGCTAGAGATTCCCAGGGGGCTTCAGATACGCAGTATTTT.